These T cell receptor beta chains were read from a single sample in a study of T cell responses to AZD1222 COVID-19 vaccine. TCRdb keeps only in-frame clones here, not all; method: immunoSEQ multiplex PCR. The table has 160,000 or so clones, 80% to 95% seen once. This sample comprised peripheral blood, obtained on day 0 of AZD1222 vaccination. These receptors were collected from an adult in good health. CDR3s include the opening cysteine and the closing phenylalanine or tryptophan. The order of the fields is clone size, J gene, V gene, D gene, CDR3 protein, CDR3 DNA. The D gene is left open where the match is weak. Clone size is not always given. Where it is, it says once, few, many or a class for expanded clones.

size: -
J: TRBJ1-2
V: TRBV9
D: -
CDR3: CASSVASGGVGYTF
DNA: TGTGCCAGCAGCGTAGCTTCCGGGGGGGTAGGCTACACCTTC

size: -
J: TRBJ1-5
V: TRBV5-1
D: -
CDR3: CASSRDPASNQPQHF
DNA: TGCGCCAGCAGCAGGGACCCGGCGAGCAATCAGCCCCAGCATTTT

size: -
J: TRBJ2-2
V: TRBV5-1
D: TRBD1
CDR3: CASSDHAGTGPNTGELFF
DNA: TGCGCCAGCAGCGACCACGCCGGGACAGGACCGAACACCGGGGAGCTGTTTTTT

size: -
J: TRBJ1-1
V: TRBV30
D: -
CDR3: CAWSVLGQRNTEAFF
DNA: TGTGCCTGGAGTGTCTTAGGACAGCGAAACACTGAAGCTTTCTTT

size: -
J: TRBJ1-1
V: TRBV5-5
D: -
CDR3: CASNPGRGNTEAFF
DNA: TGTGCCAGCAATCCCGGACGGGGGAACACTGAAGCTTTCTTT

size: -
J: TRBJ2-2
V: TRBV5-1
D: -
CDR3: CASSHVPGSNTGELFF
DNA: TGCGCCAGCAGCCATGTCCCGGGTAGTAACACCGGGGAGCTGTTTTTT

size: -
J: TRBJ1-2
V: TRBV28
D: TRBD1
CDR3: CASSAPGQGFYGYTF
DNA: TGTGCCAGCTCGGCCCCCGGACAGGGTTTCTATGGCTACACCTTC

size: -
J: TRBJ2-1
V: TRBV7-2
D: TRBD2
CDR3: CASSSAGAYYNEQFF
DNA: TGTGCCAGCAGCTCAGCGGGAGCGTACTACAATGAGCAGTTCTTC

size: -
J: TRBJ2-3
V: TRBV24-1
D: TRBD1
CDR3: CATGESQGATDTQYF
DNA: TGTGCCACCGGTGAATCCCAGGGGGCTACAGATACGCAGTATTTT

size: -
J: TRBJ2-7
V: TRBV14
D: -
CDR3: CASSLTGLNEQYF
DNA: TGTGCCAGCAGCCTGACAGGCCTCAACGAGCAGTACTTC

size: -
J: TRBJ2-1
V: TRBV28
D: TRBD2
CDR3: CASSLKDMTSWGYNEQFF
DNA: TGTGCCAGCAGTTTAAAGGACATGACTAGCTGGGGGTACAATGAGCAGTTCTTC

size: few
J: TRBJ1-6
V: TRBV6-5
D: -
CDR3: CASSYPSVNSPLHF
DNA: TGTGCCAGCAGTTACCCCAGCGTGAATTCACCCCTCCACTTT

size: -
J: TRBJ1-3
V: TRBV6-1
D: -
CDR3: CASSEAFYSGNTIYF
DNA: TGTGCCAGCAGTGAAGCCTTCTACTCTGGAAACACCATATATTTT

size: -
J: TRBJ2-3
V: TRBV18
D: -
CDR3: CASSPGDTQYF
DNA: TGTGCCAGCTCACCCGGGGATACGCAGTATTTT

size: -
J: TRBJ2-2
V: TRBV28
D: -
CDR3: CASSNLNTGELFF
DNA: TGTGCCAGCAGCAACCTGAACACCGGGGAGCTGTTTTTT

size: -
J: TRBJ2-7
V: TRBV24-1
D: -
CDR3: CATSDAGFGEQYF
DNA: TGTGCCACCAGTGACGCAGGGTTTGGCGAGCAGTACTTC

size: -
J: TRBJ2-7
V: TRBV28
D: TRBD2
CDR3: CASRGGTSGSYEQYF
DNA: TGTGCCAGCAGAGGGGGGACTAGCGGGAGCTACGAGCAGTACTTC

size: -
J: TRBJ2-3
V: TRBV9
D: -
CDR3: CASKGLAPDTQYF
DNA: TGTGCCAGCAAGGGGCTAGCGCCAGATACGCAGTATTTT

size: -
J: TRBJ1-4
V: TRBV6-5
D: TRBD1
CDR3: CASGARTGGGERLFF
DNA: TGTGCCAGTGGGGCAAGAACAGGGGGAGGGGAGCGTTTGTTTTTT

size: -
J: TRBJ1-1
V: TRBV28
D: -
CDR3: CASSLVRTEAFF
DNA: TGTGCCAGCAGTTTGGTCCGGACTGAAGCTTTCTTT

size: -
J: TRBJ1-1
V: TRBV28
D: -
CDR3: CASSPRRNEAFF
DNA: TGTGCCAGCAGTCCCCGCCGTAATGAAGCTTTCTTT

size: -
J: TRBJ2-7
V: TRBV7-8
D: -
CDR3: CASSPPEAYEQYF
DNA: TGTGCCAGCAGCCCCCCGGAAGCCTACGAGCAGTACTTC

size: -
J: TRBJ1-1
V: TRBV30
D: TRBD1
CDR3: CAWMQGADTEAFF
DNA: TGTGCCTGGATGCAGGGGGCGGACACTGAAGCTTTCTTT

size: -
J: TRBJ2-7
V: TRBV11-2
D: TRBD2
CDR3: CASSLIPAGAYEQYF
DNA: TGTGCCAGCAGCTTAATCCCAGCGGGAGCTTATGAGCAGTACTTC

size: -
J: TRBJ1-2
V: TRBV2
D: TRBD1
CDR3: CAGQAANYGYTF
DNA: TGTGCCGGACAGGCAGCTAACTATGGCTACACCTTC

size: -
J: TRBJ2-7
V: TRBV27
D: -
CDR3: CASRDRYLQYF
DNA: TGTGCCAGCAGGGATAGGTACCTCCAGTACTTC